These 10 T cell receptor beta chains share one sample of origin, sequenced in a study of blood T cell repertoires in COVID-19. Libraries were prepared by immunoSEQ multiplex PCR; TCRdb keeps only in-frame clonotypes and omits some of them. The sample consists of about 64,000 clones, 78% of them appearing once. Sequencing was carried out using peripheral blood. The receptors derive from a man in his 60s with COVID-19, enrolled during active disease.

The chain carries TRBV4-1 and TRBJ2-5; TRBD2 matches 8 bases. J was trimmed by 4 bases and V by 4 bases; bases with no gene match: 8. The CDR3 consists of 15 residues. Germline V gene data show CDR1 as MGHRA and CDR2 as YSYEKL. CDR3 DNA sequence: TGCGCCAGCAGCCCGGAAGCGGGAGTACGAGAGACCCAGTACTTC. Amino acids: CASSPEAGVRETQYF.

This clone was seen repeatedly, ten times or more. The chain couples TRBV3-1 (or the pseudogene TRBV3-2) to TRBJ2-3; D is possibly TRBD2 (6 bases). Germline V gives CDR1 LGHDT, CDR2 YNNKEL (reference sequence). The V end lost 4 bases, the J end lost 0 bases, and 8 bases lay between the germline ends. This CDR3 comprises 14 residues. The CDR3 is CASSPRGSTDTQYF. The CDR3 DNA reads TGTGCCAGCAGCCCCCGGGGGAGCACAGATACGCAGTATTTT.

The gene calls are TRBV6-5 and TRBJ1-5, with D unclear. Germline V CDR1 and CDR2: MNHEY, SVGAGI. The germline V and J ends were trimmed by 5 bases and 1 base, with 12 bases remaining between them. CDR3 length equals 15 residues. This CDR3 is CASSRRTGSNQPQHF. The CDR3 DNA reads as TGTGCCAGCAGTCGTAGGACGGGAAGCAATCAGCCCCAGCATTTT.

The CDR3: CAWSRTSGDSQPQHF. CDR3 nucleotides: TGTGCCTGGAGCCGTACGTCTGGGGACAGTCAGCCCCAGCATTTT. The chain links TRBV30 to TRBJ1-5, with 7 bases identical to TRBD1. Germline CDR1 reads GTSNPN; CDR2 reads SVGIG (reference sequence). This CDR3 has 15 residues. J lost 6 bases, V lost 3 bases, and 11 bases had no gene match.

The gene calls are TRBV3-1 (or the pseudogene TRBV3-2) and TRBJ2-2, with 11 bases identical to TRBD2. CDR3 size: 17 residues. Trimming removed 4 bases from V and 7 bases from J; junction bases left unmatched: 11. Germline CDR1 reads LGHDT; CDR2 reads YNNKEL (reference sequence). The CDR3 sequence is CASSRFSGGASSGELFF. CDR3 nucleotide sequence: TGTGCCAGCAGCCGATTTAGCGGGGGGGCCTCTAGCGGGGAGCTGTTTTTT.

The V and J genes are TRBV10-3 and TRBJ2-2, with 8 bases aligning to TRBD2. This CDR3 has 12 amino acids. Germline V gene lookup returns CDR1 ENHRY and CDR2 SYGVKD. V trimming: 8 bases; J trimming: 5 bases; junction bases outside the gene matches: 1. The CDR3 region is CAIRGGTGELFF. The CDR3 nucleotides are TGTGCCATCCGGGGGGGTACCGGGGAGCTGTTTTTT.

V gene TRBV27 combines with J gene TRBJ2-6; the D gene is possibly TRBD2 (5 bases). The CDR3 consists of 16 residues. V was trimmed by 10 bases and J by 4 bases, leaving 20 bases between them. Germline CDR1 and CDR2: MNHEY and SMNVEV (reference sequence). CDR3 nucleotides: TGTGCCACCATTAGGACCGTCGGGGTAGGGGCCAACGTCCTGACTTTC. Translating gives CATIRTVGVGANVLTF.

The chain has TRBV11-2 and TRBJ2-5, with 13 bases fitting TRBD2. This CDR3 comprises 15 residues. The J segment lost 5 bases and the V segment lost 5 bases, leaving 5 bases of the junction unmatched. Germline V CDR1 and CDR2: SGHAT, FQNNGV. As DNA, the CDR3 is TGTGCCAGCAGCCCACTAGCGGGAGGGTCGGAGACCCAGTACTTC. Translation gives CASSPLAGGSETQYF.

The chain recombines TRBV12-3 or TRBV12-4 with TRBJ1-1; D is uncertain. This CDR3 has 12 amino acids. V was clipped by 6 bases and J by 6 bases, with 11 bases between them. The CDR3 reads CASSLGRAEAFF. In DNA form, the CDR3 reads TGTGCCAGCAGCCTAGGAAGAGCTGAAGCTTTCTTT.

This clone has a single count. This chain connects TRBV6-5 to TRBJ1-1; D gene unclear. Trimming took 2 bases from V and 3 from J, leaving 7 bases between them. Germline CDR1 and CDR2: MNHEY and SVGAGI. The CDR3 loop spans 13 amino acids. The DNA for the CDR3 is TGTGCCAGCAGTTACCAGGACTACACTGAAGCTTTCTTT. This translates into CASSYQDYTEAFF.